The 25 T cell receptor beta chains given below trace back to one sample, sequenced in a study of post-analysis software for immune sequencing data. Tagging with unique molecular identifiers was a feature of the TCR beta cDNA libraries. Each CDR3 protein is one row after TCRdb ran MiXCR on the PCR reads. The sample lists more than 500,000 distinct CDR3 sequences, 34% occurring once. No antigen has been identified for these receptors. Study observations and caveats: Among four to six TRBV segments more frequent in patients than controls were TRBV5-6, TRBV5-1 and TRBV20-1.

The sequencing input was blood. These receptors originate from a girl younger than 18 with multiple sclerosis.

Note on this clonotype: A read error may produce the germline difference seen at one junction end. The chain joins TRBV7-9 to TRBJ1-2; 8 positions match TRBD1. Germline values: CDR1 SEHNR, CDR2 FQNEAQ (reference sequence). CDR3 length equals 15 residues. CDR3: CASSLAAGGGYGYTF. The CDR3 bases are TGTGCCAGCAGCCTAGCTGCAGGGGGCGGGTATGGCTACACCTTC. The variable domain in full, with the rest retrieved from reference TRBV7-9 and TRBJ1-2, is DTGVSQNPRHKITKRGQNVTFRCDPISEHNRLYWYRQTLGQGPEFLTYFQNEAQLEKSRLLSDRFSAERPKGSFSTLEIQRTEQGDSAMYLCASSLAAGGGYGYTFGSGTRLTVV.

This clonotype was seen a handful of times. This chain uses TRBV29-1 with TRBJ2-5; D is ambiguous. The CDR3 is 14 residues long. V dropped 0 bases and J dropped 5 bases, with 13 bases sitting between them. The germline CDR1 and CDR2 sequences are SQVTM and ANQGSEA. The CDR3 here is CSVEDLRQIETQYF. The CDR3 bases are TGCAGCGTTGAAGATCTTAGGCAGATCGAGACCCAGTACTTC.

V usage is TRBV7-2 and J usage is TRBJ2-1; no definite D call. CDR1 and CDR2 (germline): SGHTA, FQGNSA. V shed 1 base and J shed 9 bases, with 10 bases lying between them. CDR3 length equals 13 residues. The CDR3 loop is CASSLVPPGEQFF. CDR3 in DNA: TGTGCCAGCAGCTTAGTGCCACCAGGTGAGCAGTTCTTC.

V gene TRBV4-1 combines with J gene TRBJ1-4; weak D call: TRBD1 (6 bases). Germline V gene lookup returns CDR1 MGHRA and CDR2 YSYEKL. V lost 0 bases and J 7 bases, leaving 18 bases between the germline ends. The CDR3 loop spans 17 amino acids. The CDR3 region is CASSQEWPGGPSEKLFF. CDR3 in DNA: TGCGCCAGCAGCCAAGAGTGGCCCGGGGGGCCATCTGAAAAACTGTTTTTT.

The chain links TRBV3-1 to TRBJ2-1; TRBD1 matches 8 bases. The CDR3 runs to 16 residues. Trimming removed 3 bases from V and 5 bases from J; junction bases left unmatched: 9. Germline V gene data show CDR1 as LGHDT and CDR2 as YNNKEL (reference sequence). The CDR3 DNA sequence: TGTGCCAGCAGCCAGAGGACAGGGCGAGGGGACAATGAGCAGTTCTTC. This encodes CASSQRTGRGDNEQFF.

The V gene is TRBV5-5, the J gene TRBJ2-3; tentative D call: TRBD1 (5 bases). This CDR3 has 16 residues. The germline CDR1 and CDR2 sequences are SGHKS and YYEKEE (reference sequence). The ends were cut back, 0 bases at V and 2 bases at J, with 13 bases in the middle. CDR3 amino acids: CASSLEQAGPTDTQYF. The DNA for the CDR3 is TGTGCCAGCAGCTTGGAACAGGCTGGACCCACAGATACGCAGTATTTT.

The V and J genes are TRBV20-1 and TRBJ2-5; D uncertain. The CDR3 totals 13 residues. V lost 3 bases and J 2 bases, leaving 10 bases between the germline ends. CDR1 DFQATT and CDR2 SNEGSKA come from the germline V gene (reference sequence). Here the CDR3 reads CSASETLQETQYF. The CDR3 DNA reads TGCAGTGCTAGTGAGACACTACAAGAGACCCAGTACTTC.

This clonotype was seen a handful of times. This chain connects TRBV20-1 to TRBJ2-3; D is undetermined. CDR1 and CDR2 from the germline V gene are DFQATT and SNEGSKA (reference sequence). The CDR3 extends over 13 amino acids. V dropped 0 bases and J dropped 6 bases, with 10 bases sitting between them. CDR3 amino acids: CSARDARADTQYF. In DNA, the CDR3 is TGCAGTGCTAGAGATGCCCGGGCTGATACGCAGTATTTT.

J is TRBJ2-7 and V is TRBV29-1; tentatively, D is TRBD2 (7 bases). In germline, CDR1 is SQVTM, CDR2 ANQGSEA. CDR3 length: 14 residues. V was pared by 5 bases and J by 7 bases, with 21 bases between. This CDR3 is CSVYGGASSDEQYF. CDR3 nucleotide sequence: TGCAGCGTTTATGGGGGGGCCTCTAGCGATGAGCAGTACTTC.

The chain joins TRBV7-3 to TRBJ1-1; D not resolved. The V and J ends lost 6 bases and 2 bases respectively, with 10 bases between them. The CDR3 loop spans 13 amino acids. The germline V gene has CDR1 SGHTA and CDR2 FQGTGA. This CDR3 reads CASSRNTNTEAFF. In DNA, the CDR3 is TGTGCCAGCAGTCGAAACACAAACACTGAAGCTTTCTTT.

This rearrangement joins TRBV5-4 to TRBJ1-2; the match to TRBD1 covers 8 bases. This CDR3 is 12 amino acids long. Trimming took 4 bases from V and 8 from J; bases not matched to a gene: 4. Germline V gives CDR1 SGHNT, CDR2 YYREEE (reference sequence). CDR3 residues: CASSAGQVGYTF. For the CDR3, the DNA is TGTGCCAGCAGCGCGGGACAGGTGGGCTACACCTTC.

The rearrangement links TRBV11-2 to TRBJ2-1; D ambiguous. Germline V CDR1 and CDR2: SGHAT, FQNNGV. This CDR3 spans 12 amino acids. Trimming shortened V by 8 bases and J by 8 bases, and 13 bases separated the two germline ends. Here the CDR3 DNA reads TGTGCCAGCTCTATCTTCGGCGATGAGCAGTTCTTC. Translation gives CASSIFGDEQFF.

This clonotype was observed a few times. CDR3 sequence reads: CVTIAQGYGYTF. For the CDR3, the DNA is TGTGTTACGATCGCGCAGGGCTATGGCTACACCTTC. V usage is TRBV28 and J usage is TRBJ1-2, with a tentative D call TRBD1 (5 bases). The germline gives CDR1 MDHEN, CDR2 SYDVKM. The CDR3 is 12 amino acids.

The genes are TRBV5-5 and TRBJ1-5, with a possible D match to TRBD1 (5 bases). This CDR3 has 14 amino acids. Looked up from germline, CDR1 is SGHKS and CDR2 is YYEKEE (reference sequence). Trimming stripped 1 base from V and 6 bases from J, with 11 bases between. The chain's CDR3 is CASSLTGLSQPQHF. CDR3 nucleotide sequence: TGTGCCAGCAGCTTGACGGGACTATCTCAGCCCCAGCATTTT.

In this sample, this clonotype turned up a few times. The chain employs TRBV3-1 and TRBJ1-1; D perhaps matches TRBD1 (5 bases). V shed 3 bases and J shed 3 bases, with 8 bases lying between them. Germline V gives CDR1 LGHDT, CDR2 YNNKEL (reference sequence). The CDR3 runs to 13 residues. CDR3 coding DNA: TGTGCCAGCAGCCACAGGGAGGACACTGAAGCTTTCTTT. Its translation is CASSHREDTEAFF.

The V call is TRBV3-1, the J call TRBJ2-7; 8 nucleotides align to TRBD2. Trimming took 3 bases from V and 1 from J; bases not matched to a gene: 2. This CDR3 comprises 14 residues. Looked up from germline, CDR1 is LGHDT and CDR2 is YNNKEL (reference sequence). This chain's CDR3 is CASSHGGGSYEQYF. The CDR3 DNA is TGTGCCAGCAGCCATGGCGGGGGGTCCTACGAGCAGTACTTC.

This clonotype was detected only a few times. The rearrangement uses TRBV20-1 and TRBJ2-3; perhaps TRBD1 as D (5 bases). The CDR3 is made up of 15 amino acids. The V gene's germline CDR1 is DFQATT and CDR2 SNEGSKA (reference sequence). Trimming shortened V by 3 bases and J by 1 base, and 14 bases separated the two germline ends. In DNA, the CDR3 is TGCAGTGCTAGTTCAAGCAGGGAAGGCACAGATACGCAGTATTTT. This gives the protein CSASSSREGTDTQYF.

This clonotype was observed once. V usage is TRBV5-6 and J usage is TRBJ1-4; 9 bases match TRBD1. Looked up from germline, CDR1 is SGHDT and CDR2 is YYEEEE. Germline trimming cut 5 bases from V and 0 bases from J; bases unmatched to any gene: 8. The CDR3 runs to 17 residues. In nucleotides, the CDR3 is TGTGCCAGCAGTTCAGACAGGGGGTCATCAACTAATGAAAAACTGTTTTTT. Protein: CASSSDRGSSTNEKLFF.

The chain couples TRBV5-1 to TRBJ1-4; a possible D gene is TRBD1 (5 bases). The germline gives CDR1 SGHRS, CDR2 YFSETQ. The V end lost 0 bases, the J end lost 6 bases, and 9 bases lay between the germline ends. The CDR3 totals 14 residues. As DNA, the CDR3 is TGCGCCAGCAGCTTGGGTGGGGGGGATGAAAAACTGTTTTTT. Translated: CASSLGGGDEKLFF.

There are a few counts of this clonotype. V is TRBV9 and J is TRBJ2-1, with TRBD1 as a possible D gene (6 bases). CDR3 length: 15 residues. The germline V and J ends were trimmed by 0 bases and 9 bases, with 16 bases remaining between them. The germline gives CDR1 SGDLS, CDR2 YYNGEE. CDR3 amino acids: CASSVAWAGESEQFF. The CDR3 bases are TGTGCCAGCAGCGTAGCTTGGGCAGGGGAGAGTGAGCAGTTCTTC.

V gene TRBV6-5 combines with J gene TRBJ2-7; D perhaps matches TRBD2 (7 bases). The end of the DNA fits TRBJ2-5 better, so the J call may be wrong. Germline CDR1 reads MNHEY; CDR2 reads SVGAGI. CDR3 length: 15 residues. For the CDR3, the DNA is TGTGCCAGCAGCCGGAGGGGGGGGGCCAAAGAGACCCAGTACTTC. This encodes CASSRRGGAKETQYF.

The rearrangement links TRBV4-1 to TRBJ1-1; D is uncertain. CDR3 length: 14 residues. Germline assignment: CDR1 MGHRA and CDR2 YSYEKL. The ends were cut back, 1 base at V and 8 bases at J, with 14 bases in the middle. The CDR3 DNA reads as TGCGCCAGCAGCCAAGTAAGATATGGTATAGAAGCTTTCTTT. This gives the protein CASSQVRYGIEAFF.

This chain joins TRBV20-1 and TRBJ1-6; TRBD1 might be the D (6 bases). The CDR3 sequence is 17 residues long. Germline CDR1 is DFQATT and CDR2 is SNEGSKA (reference sequence). The V gene lost 6 bases and the J gene lost 10 bases, with 28 bases spanning the gap. The CDR3 sequence is CSAAPVIQRGSWSPLHF. The CDR3 DNA sequence: TGCAGTGCCGCTCCCGTTATACAGAGGGGGTCATGGTCACCCCTCCACTTT.

The J gene is TRBJ1-1, the V gene TRBV20-1, with D tentatively TRBD1 (6 bases). The CDR3 has 16 amino acids. V was trimmed by 6 bases and J by 1 base, leaving 21 bases between them. Germline V gene sequence: CDR1 DFQATT, CDR2 SNEGSKA (reference sequence). In DNA form, the CDR3 reads TGCAGTGCCCCTGAAGGAGGCTTCAGGGGGAACACTGAAGCTTTCTTT. Translating gives CSAPEGGFRGNTEAFF.

CDR3 sequence: CASSSPGQGVREQYF. In DNA form, the CDR3 reads TGTGCCAGCAGCTCTCCGGGACAGGGGGTGAGAGAGCAGTACTTC. The V gene is TRBV13, the J gene TRBJ2-7; TRBD1 matches at 11 bases. V was pared by 4 bases and J by 7 bases, with 9 bases of the junction left unmatched. The CDR3 sequence is 15 residues long. Germline V gene sequence: CDR1 PRHDT, CDR2 FYEKMQ (reference sequence).